Following are 9 T cell receptor beta chains from one sample sequenced in a study of T-cell reconstitution after alpha-beta-depleted transplantation in children. Preparation of the TCRbeta library used unique molecular identifiers. TCRdb reprocessed the PCR reads via MiXCR and lists one record per CDR3 protein. Of 450,000 to 500,000 distinct CDR3 sequences listed, approximately 13% are singletons. Sequenced material: PBMCs from the stem cell graft donor, taken from the stem cell graft. The source is a human donor who donated a stem cell graft to a child with combined immunodeficiency.

This clonotype was found many times. V gene TRBV4-3 combines with J gene TRBJ2-7, with 16 bases lining up with TRBD2. Per germline, CDR1 LGHNA and CDR2 YSLEER. The CDR3 has 16 amino acids. V gave up 4 bases and J gave up 7 bases; unmatched junction bases: 7. This CDR3 is CASSRDGTSGREEQYF. CDR3 nucleotides: TGCGCCAGCAGCCGCGACGGGACTAGCGGGAGGGAAGAGCAGTACTTC.

This chain joins TRBV4-1 and TRBJ2-3, with TRBD1 identical over 8 bases. The CDR3 is made up of 14 amino acids. V shed 5 bases and J 4 bases; nucleotides not matched to a gene: 5. Germline CDR1 and CDR2: MGHRA and YSYEKL. CDR3 sequence: CASSFDRGPDTQYF. The CDR3 nucleotides are TGCGCCAGCAGCTTTGACAGGGGCCCAGATACGCAGTATTTT.

The chain links TRBV4-3 to TRBJ2-4; D is undetermined. Trimming left V 3 bases short and J 1 base short, with 10 bases between. Germline loops: CDR1 LGHNA, CDR2 YSLEER. The CDR3 has 15 residues. CDR3 nucleotide sequence: TGCGCCAGCAGCCAGGTCCTTGGGGCCAAAAACATTCAGTACTTC. Its translation: CASSQVLGAKNIQYF.

This chain joins TRBV5-1 and TRBJ2-2, with a possible D match to TRBD1 (6 bases). The ends were cut back, 5 bases at V and 1 base at J, with 12 bases in the middle. Per germline, CDR1 SGHRS and CDR2 YFSETQ. This CDR3 spans 15 amino acids. CDR3 sequence (DNA): TGCGCCAGCAGTTTCTCGGGACAGAACACCGGGGAGCTGTTTTTT. It specifies CASSFSGQNTGELFF.

This clonotype has a handful of counts. J is TRBJ2-1 and V is TRBV12-3 or TRBV12-4; the match to TRBD2 covers 10 bases. J lost 9 bases, V lost 5 bases, and 10 bases had no gene match. This CDR3 spans 15 amino acids. CDR3 in DNA: TGTGCCAGCAGTCCTCCCAGCGGGAGGGCCCGTGAGCAGTTCTTC. Translation gives CASSPPSGRAREQFF.

This clonotype has only a few counts. The chain carries TRBV7-9 and TRBJ2-1; D not certain. This CDR3 is built from 11 residues. The V end was cut by 5 bases, the J end by 8 bases, with 7 bases between. Germline assignment: CDR1 SEHNR and CDR2 FQNEAQ (reference sequence). The chain's CDR3 is CASSGPDEQFF. The CDR3, as DNA: TGTGCCAGCAGCGGACCCGATGAGCAGTTCTTC.

This clonotype was picked up many times. CDR3 region: CASSQQQNEQYF. The DNA of the CDR3 is TGTGCCAGCAGCCAACAGCAAAACGAGCAGTACTTC. The chain uses TRBV12-3 or TRBV12-4 and TRBJ2-7; D not certain. The CDR3 length is 12 residues. The ends were cut back, 6 bases at V and 5 bases at J, with 11 bases in the middle.

The chain links TRBV12-3 or TRBV12-4 to TRBJ2-1; unclear D gene. The V gene lost 3 bases and the J gene lost 4 bases, with 10 bases spanning the gap. This CDR3 has 14 residues. For the CDR3, the DNA is TGTGCCAGCAGTTTTGGCCGCCTATACAATGAGCAGTTCTTC. Its protein is CASSFGRLYNEQFF.

This clonotype was found a few times. The chain couples TRBV3-1 to TRBJ2-3; perhaps TRBD2 as D (5 bases). Germline V gene data show CDR1 as LGHDT and CDR2 as YNNKEL (reference sequence). The CDR3 contains 14 residues. The germline V and J ends were trimmed by 3 bases and 4 bases, with 11 bases remaining between them. For the CDR3, the DNA is TGTGCCAGCAGCCAGGAGACTACCTCAGATACGCAGTATTTT. Translating it yields CASSQETTSDTQYF.